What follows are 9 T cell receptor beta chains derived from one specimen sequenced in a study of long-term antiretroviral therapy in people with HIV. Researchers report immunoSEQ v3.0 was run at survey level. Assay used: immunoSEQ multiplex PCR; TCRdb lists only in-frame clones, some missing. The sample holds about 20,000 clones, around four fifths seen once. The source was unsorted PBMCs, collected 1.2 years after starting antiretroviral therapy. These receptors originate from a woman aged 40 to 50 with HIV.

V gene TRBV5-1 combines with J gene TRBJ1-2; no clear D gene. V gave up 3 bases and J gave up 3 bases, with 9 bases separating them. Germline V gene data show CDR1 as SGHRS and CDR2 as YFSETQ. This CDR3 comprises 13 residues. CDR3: CASSSPAYYGYTF. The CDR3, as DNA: TGCGCCAGCAGCTCCCCAGCTTACTATGGCTACACCTTC.

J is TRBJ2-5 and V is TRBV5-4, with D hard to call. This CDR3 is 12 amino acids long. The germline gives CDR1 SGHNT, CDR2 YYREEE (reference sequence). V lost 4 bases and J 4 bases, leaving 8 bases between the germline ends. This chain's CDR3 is CASSRKGETQYF. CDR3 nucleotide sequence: TGTGCCAGCAGCAGAAAGGGAGAGACCCAGTACTTC.

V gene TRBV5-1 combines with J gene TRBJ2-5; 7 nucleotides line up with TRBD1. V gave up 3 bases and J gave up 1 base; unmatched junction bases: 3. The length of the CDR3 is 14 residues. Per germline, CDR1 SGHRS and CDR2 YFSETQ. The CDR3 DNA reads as TGCGCCAGCAGCTCGGGACAGCTCCAAGAGACCCAGTACTTC. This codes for CASSSGQLQETQYF. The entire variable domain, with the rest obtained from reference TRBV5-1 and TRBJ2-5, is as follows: KAGVTQTPRYLIKTRGQQVTLSCSPISGHRSVSWYQQTPGQGLQFLFEYFSETQRNKGNFPGRFSGRQFSNSRSEMNVSTLELGDSALYLCASSSGQLQETQYFGPGTRLLVL.

For the CDR3, the DNA is TGTGCCAGCAGTTTGCTCTGGACAGGGGAAGGCTACACCTTC. As protein: CASSLLWTGEGYTF. The chain is built from TRBV28 and TRBJ1-2, with TRBD1 matching 9 bases. J gave up 8 bases and V 3 bases, and 7 bases lay outside the gene matches. The CDR3 covers 14 residues. Germline loops: CDR1 MDHEN, CDR2 SYDVKM.

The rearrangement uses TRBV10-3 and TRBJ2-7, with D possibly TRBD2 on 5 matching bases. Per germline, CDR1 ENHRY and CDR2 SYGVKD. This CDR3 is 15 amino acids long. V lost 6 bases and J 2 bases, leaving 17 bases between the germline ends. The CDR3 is CAIRSGERTTYEQYF. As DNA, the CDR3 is TGTGCCATCAGGAGTGGGGAGCGGACGACCTACGAGCAGTACTTC.

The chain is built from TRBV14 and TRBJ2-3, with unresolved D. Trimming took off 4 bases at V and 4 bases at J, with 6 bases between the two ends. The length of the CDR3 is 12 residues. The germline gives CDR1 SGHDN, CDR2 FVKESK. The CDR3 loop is CASSPGADTQYF. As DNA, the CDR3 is TGTGCCAGCAGCCCTGGGGCAGATACGCAGTATTTT.

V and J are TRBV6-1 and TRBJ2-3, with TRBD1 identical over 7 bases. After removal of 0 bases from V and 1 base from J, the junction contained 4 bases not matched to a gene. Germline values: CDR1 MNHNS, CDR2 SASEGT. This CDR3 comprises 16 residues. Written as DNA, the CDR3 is TGTGCCAGCAGTGAAGCAGGGGGCGGCGGCACAGATACGCAGTATTTT. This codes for CASSEAGGGGTDTQYF.

The CDR3 reads CASSLTGELFF. For the CDR3, the DNA is TGTGCCAGTAGTCTCACCGGGGAGCTGTTTTTT. The chain couples TRBV19 to TRBJ2-2; unclear D gene. This CDR3 comprises 11 residues. The germline V gene has CDR1 LNHDA and CDR2 SQIVND (reference sequence). Trimming shortened V by 5 bases and J by 4 bases, and 2 bases separated the two germline ends.

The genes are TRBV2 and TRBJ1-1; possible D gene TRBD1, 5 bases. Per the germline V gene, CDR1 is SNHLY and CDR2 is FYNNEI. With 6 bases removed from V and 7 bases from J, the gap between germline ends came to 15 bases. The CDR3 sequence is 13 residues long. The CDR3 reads CASSHSDGGEAFF. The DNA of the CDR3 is TGTGCCAGCAGCCATTCGGACGGGGGTGAAGCTTTCTTT.